What follows are 32 T cell receptor beta chains derived from one specimen sequenced in a study of blood T cell repertoires in COVID-19. TCRdb's copy holds only in-frame clones and misses some; the assay was immunoSEQ multiplex PCR. The sample includes about 190,000 clones, about 83% of them seen just once. The sequenced sample consisted of peripheral blood. The receptors stem from a woman aged 65 to 85 with active or convalescent COVID-19.

The J gene is TRBJ2-7, the V gene TRBV11-2; D may be TRBD1 (6 bases). The CDR3 has 15 amino acids. V lost 1 base, J lost 2 bases, and 12 bases lay in between. Germline values: CDR1 SGHAT, CDR2 FQNNGV. The CDR3 bases are TGTGCCAGCAGCTTAGGACAGGCAAAGGCCTACGAGCAGTACTTC. It translates to CASSLGQAKAYEQYF.

The V and J genes are TRBV28 and TRBJ1-2, with 7 bases lining up with TRBD1. The junction had 5 bases not matched to a gene; V was cut back by 2 bases and J by 5 bases. This CDR3 has 14 amino acids. The germline gives CDR1 MDHEN, CDR2 SYDVKM. CDR3 protein: CASSLVQGGYGYTF. The CDR3 coding sequence is TGTGCCAGCAGTTTAGTCCAGGGGGGTTATGGCTACACCTTC.

The chain joins TRBV18 to TRBJ1-1; the D gene is possibly TRBD1 (6 bases). The CDR3 consists of 14 residues. Trimming stripped 5 bases from V and 1 base from J, with 11 bases between. CDR1 and CDR2 from the germline V gene are KGHSH and LQKENI. CDR3 nucleotide sequence: TGTGCCAGCTCAAACAGGGCGACGAACACTGAAGCTTTCTTT. Residues: CASSNRATNTEAFF.

The chain uses TRBV25-1 and TRBJ1-1; D remains unclear. From germline, CDR1 is MGHDK and CDR2 SYGVNS. This CDR3 has 14 amino acids. V was pared by 4 bases and J by 1 base, with 10 bases between. CDR3 loop: CASSARRGNTEAFF. Here the CDR3 DNA reads TGTGCCAGCAGTGCTCGCCGCGGGAACACTGAAGCTTTCTTT.

The V call is TRBV4-2, the J call TRBJ2-3, with 10 positions matching TRBD2. CDR1 and CDR2 from the germline V gene are LGHNA and YNFKEQ. The V gene end was trimmed by 3 bases and the J gene end by 3 bases; junction bases not matched to a gene: 6. This CDR3 has 16 amino acids. This chain's CDR3 is CASSQRLAGVTDTQYF. For the CDR3, the DNA is TGTGCCAGCAGCCAGAGGCTAGCGGGAGTAACAGATACGCAGTATTTT.

This clone was found once. The gene calls are TRBV5-1 and TRBJ1-4, with 8 bases matching TRBD1. V lost 5 bases and J lost 6; bases outside the gene matches: 3. Germline V gene sequence: CDR1 SGHRS, CDR2 YFSETQ. This CDR3 comprises 13 residues. DNA for the CDR3: TGCGCCAGCAGTGAGACAGGGGATGAAAAACTGTTTTTT. Amino acids: CASSETGDEKLFF.

V and J are TRBV3-1 (or the pseudogene TRBV3-2) and TRBJ2-7; possible D gene TRBD1, 6 bases. This CDR3 contains 14 residues. Germline loops: CDR1 LGHDT, CDR2 YNNKEL (reference sequence). V shed 4 bases and J shed 6 bases, with 16 bases lying between them. DNA for the CDR3: TGTGCCAGCAGCCCCTCAGGACAGTCACGCGAGCAGTACTTC. It encodes CASSPSGQSREQYF.

V and J are TRBV18 and TRBJ2-1; TRBD2 agrees at 9 bases. The CDR3 totals 15 residues. The germline gives CDR1 KGHSH, CDR2 LQKENI. V gave up 2 bases and J gave up 9 bases; unmatched junction bases: 8. Here the CDR3 reads CASSPELAGGFEQFF. As DNA, the CDR3 is TGTGCCAGCTCACCAGAGCTCGCGGGAGGGTTTGAGCAGTTCTTC.

The gene calls are TRBV5-1 and TRBJ2-5, with a tentative D call TRBD2 (6 bases). V was pared by 6 bases and J by 2 bases, with 17 bases between. Germline V gene data show CDR1 as SGHRS and CDR2 as YFSETQ. The CDR3 covers 15 residues. CDR3 nucleotide sequence: TGCGCCAGCACGCCTCGGCCTAGCGAACAAGAGACCCAGTACTTC. Protein product: CASTPRPSEQETQYF.

The chain combines TRBV19 with TRBJ1-5; tentative D call: TRBD1 (6 bases). CDR3 size: 14 residues. The germline CDR1 and CDR2 sequences are LNHDA and SQIVND (reference sequence). V lost 5 bases to trimming and J lost 4 bases, with 12 bases between them. The CDR3, as DNA: TGTGCCAGTAGTGCCCGGGACACTAATCAGCCCCAGCATTTT. Protein: CASSARDTNQPQHF.

J is TRBJ2-7 and V is TRBV7-2; 11 positions match TRBD2. After removal of 0 bases from V and 3 bases from J, the junction contained 1 base not matched to a gene. CDR1 and CDR2 (germline): SGHTA, FQGNSA. The CDR3 loop spans 15 amino acids. CDR3 loop: CASSLAGTSGYEQYF. As DNA, the CDR3 is TGTGCCAGCAGCTTAGCGGGGACTAGCGGCTACGAGCAGTACTTC. The entire variable domain, with the rest obtained from reference TRBV7-2 and TRBJ2-7, is as follows: GAGVSQSPSNKVTEKGKDVELRCDPISGHTALYWYRQSLGQGLEFLIYFQGNSAPDKSGLPSDRFSAERTGGSVSTLTIQRTQQEDSAVYLCASSLAGTSGYEQYFGPGTRLTVT.

The rearrangement joins TRBV7-3 to TRBJ2-1; TRBD2 might be the D (5 bases). CDR1 and CDR2 (germline): SGHTA, FQGTGA. The CDR3 consists of 14 residues. The germline V and J ends were trimmed by 0 bases and 6 bases, with 9 bases remaining between them. The CDR3 here is CASSLTVSGNEQFF. CDR3 nucleotides: TGTGCCAGCAGCTTAACCGTGAGCGGCAATGAGCAGTTCTTC.

The chain employs TRBV14 and TRBJ2-1, with TRBD2 matching over 10 bases. Germline V gives CDR1 SGHDN, CDR2 FVKESK. The CDR3 is 17 residues long. The J segment lost 8 bases and the V segment lost 4 bases, leaving 14 bases of the junction unmatched. CDR3 DNA: TGTGCCAGCAGCCGGACTAGCGGTCCCTCGGGTAGGGATGAGCAGTTCTTC. Amino acids: CASSRTSGPSGRDEQFF.

CDR3: CASSVQMEAGELFF. The CDR3 DNA reads TGCGCCAGCAGCGTCCAGATGGAGGCCGGGGAGCTGTTTTTT. The V call is TRBV5-1, the J call TRBJ2-2; possibly TRBD2 for D (5 bases). Germline V gives CDR1 SGHRS, CDR2 YFSETQ. This CDR3 is built from 14 residues. V lost 4 bases, J lost 6 bases, and 13 bases lay in between.

The gene calls are TRBV10-1 and TRBJ2-7, with TRBD1 matching over 7 bases. The J segment lost 2 bases and the V segment lost 8 bases, leaving 9 bases of the junction unmatched. Germline V lookup: CDR1 WNHNN, CDR2 SYGVQD (reference sequence). The CDR3 has 14 residues. The DNA of the CDR3 is TGCGCCAGCGGAAACCGGGACAGACCCTACGAGCAGTACTTC. It is translated as CASGNRDRPYEQYF.

The chain recombines TRBV5-1 with TRBJ2-3; TRBD2 aligns across 13 bases. V was pared by 2 bases and J by 0 bases, with 3 bases of the junction left unmatched. The CDR3 consists of 17 residues. Looked up from germline, CDR1 is SGHRS and CDR2 is YFSETQ. CDR3: CASSFPGLAGSTDTQYF. The CDR3 nucleotides are TGCGCCAGCAGCTTCCCGGGACTAGCGGGAAGCACAGATACGCAGTATTTT.

This clone was found a few times. The chain has TRBV6-5 and TRBJ1-1, with D possibly being TRBD1 (6 bases). Germline CDR1 is MNHEY and CDR2 is SVGAGI. The V and J ends lost 7 bases and 4 bases respectively, with 19 bases between them. The CDR3 length is 15 residues. CDR3 residues: CASMGGQPYGTEAFF. Here the CDR3 DNA reads TGTGCCAGCATGGGGGGGCAACCTTACGGCACTGAAGCTTTCTTT.

This clone has only one observation. The J gene is TRBJ2-7, the V gene TRBV19; 11 bases map to TRBD2. The CDR3 covers 15 residues. The V and J ends lost 2 bases and 4 bases, in that order; junction bases with no gene match: 4. Looked up from germline, CDR1 is LNHDA and CDR2 is SQIVND (reference sequence). The CDR3 sequence: CASSISTSGRYEQYF. Written as DNA, the CDR3 is TGTGCCAGTAGTATATCAACTAGCGGGAGATACGAGCAGTACTTC.

The genes are TRBV19 and TRBJ2-1; D unresolved. Trimming left V 3 bases short and J 7 bases short, with 22 bases between. The CDR3 is 17 residues long. CDR1 and CDR2 from the germline V gene are LNHDA and SQIVND (reference sequence). The CDR3 nucleotides read TGTGCCAGTAGTATCGCAATTGGGCTCTCCCCCTCTAATGAGCAGTTCTTC. Translation: CASSIAIGLSPSNEQFF.

The rearrangement joins TRBV5-1 to TRBJ2-3; 10 bases line up with TRBD2. Germline V gene sequence: CDR1 SGHRS, CDR2 YFSETQ. Losses at the gene ends were 0 bases for V and 5 bases for J; bases not matched to a gene: 3. The CDR3 runs 15 residues. DNA of the CDR3: TGCGCCAGCAGCTTGGATAGCGGGGGGTTAGATACGCAGTATTTT. This codes for CASSLDSGGLDTQYF.

The chain uses TRBV18 and TRBJ1-1; D might be TRBD1 (6 bases). The CDR3 extends over 15 amino acids. Trimming pared 2 bases from V and 3 bases from J, leaving 13 bases between. Germline CDR1 is KGHSH and CDR2 is LQKENI. This CDR3 is CASSPNQGGDTEAFF. CDR3 bases: TGTGCCAGCTCACCAAATCAAGGGGGTGACACTGAAGCTTTCTTT.

In its sample, this clone was seen a few times. CDR3 nucleotides: TGTGCCAGCAGGGGACAGGGAGCAACTAATGAAAAACTGTTTTTT. Its protein is CASRGQGATNEKLFF. This rearrangement joins TRBV2 to TRBJ1-4; 9 bases match TRBD1. Germline V gives CDR1 SNHLY, CDR2 FYNNEI. The CDR3 consists of 15 residues. The junction had 2 bases not matched to a gene; V was cut back by 6 bases and J by 0 bases.

As DNA, the CDR3 is TGTGCCAGCAGCCCCCGACAGGGATTGAACACTGAAGCTTTCTTT. This translates into CASSPRQGLNTEAFF. The chain is built from TRBV6-5 and TRBJ1-1, with 7 bases that match TRBD1. Germline-derived CDR1 and CDR2 are MNHEY and SVGAGI. Unmatched junction bases numbered 7, after V lost 6 bases and J lost 0 bases. This CDR3 comprises 15 residues.

This sequence joins TRBV24-1 and TRBJ2-1; TRBD1 is a possible D gene (5 bases). There are 14 residues in the CDR3. Germline values: CDR1 KGHDR, CDR2 SFDVKD. Trimming took off 4 bases at V and 1 base at J, with 7 bases between the two ends. The CDR3 spells CATSDRASYNEQFF. The CDR3, as DNA: TGTGCCACCAGTGACAGGGCTTCCTACAATGAGCAGTTCTTC.

This sequence joins TRBV19 and TRBJ1-4; D perhaps matches TRBD1 (6 bases). With 4 bases removed from V and 4 bases from J, the gap between germline ends came to 16 bases. This CDR3 spans 16 amino acids. From germline, CDR1 is LNHDA and CDR2 SQIVND (reference sequence). The CDR3 spells CASSSSHRVNNEKLFF. Written as DNA, the CDR3 is TGTGCCAGTAGTAGCTCCCACAGGGTTAATAATGAAAAACTGTTTTTT.

The V and J genes are TRBV5-1 and TRBJ2-7, with 7 bases that match TRBD1. With V trimmed by 3 bases and J by 4 bases, 13 bases remained unmatched. CDR1 SGHRS and CDR2 YFSETQ come from the germline V gene. The CDR3 extends over 16 amino acids. CDR3 residues: CASSSGQRDSRYEQYF. The CDR3, as DNA: TGCGCCAGCAGCTCGGGACAGAGGGACAGTCGTTACGAGCAGTACTTC.

This rearrangement joins TRBV18 to TRBJ1-5; no clear D. This CDR3 region has 14 residues. Trimming pared 3 bases from V and 1 base from J, leaving 7 bases between. Per the germline V gene, CDR1 is KGHSH and CDR2 is LQKENI. The CDR3 loop reads CASSPYRSNQPQHF. CDR3 DNA sequence: TGTGCCAGCTCACCGTACAGAAGCAATCAGCCCCAGCATTTT.

The J gene is TRBJ2-7, the V gene TRBV27, with TRBD2 identical over 14 bases. With V trimmed by 6 bases and J by 6 bases, 13 bases remained unmatched. The CDR3 contains 17 residues. Germline-derived CDR1 and CDR2 are MNHEY and SMNVEV (reference sequence). CDR3 sequence reads: CASSRSGTSGSRSEQYF. CDR3 nucleotides: TGTGCCAGCAGCCGCTCAGGGACTAGCGGGAGCCGGAGCGAGCAGTACTTC.

The rearrangement uses TRBV29-1 and TRBJ1-1; D gene unclear. Trimming pared 5 bases from V and 4 bases from J, leaving 35 bases between. CDR3 length equals 20 residues. CDR1 and CDR2 from the germline V gene are SQVTM and ANQGSEA. In DNA form, the CDR3 reads TGCAGCGTTAATAAAGCCCCGACTTGGGGAGGATTTGTAAGGTTCACTGAAGCTTTCTTT. This encodes CSVNKAPTWGGFVRFTEAFF.

This clone appeared a few times. The chain couples TRBV7-9 to TRBJ2-5; 7 bases line up with TRBD2. The V gene end was trimmed by 5 bases and the J gene end by 5 bases; junction bases not matched to a gene: 11. Germline loops: CDR1 SEHNR, CDR2 FQNEAQ (reference sequence). This CDR3 contains 15 residues. The CDR3 loop is CASSISQAGLETQYF. In DNA form, the CDR3 reads TGTGCCAGCAGCATTTCTCAAGCGGGACTGGAGACCCAGTACTTC.

J is TRBJ1-1 and V is TRBV9, with D possibly being TRBD1 (5 bases). The CDR3 length is 13 residues. The V and J ends lost 0 bases and 6 bases respectively, with 9 bases between them. CDR1 is SGDLS, CDR2 YYNGEE, per germline. CDR3 sequence (DNA): TGTGCCAGCAGCGTAGGGACACAGGCTGAAGCTTTCTTT. This gives the protein CASSVGTQAEAFF.

The chain joins TRBV10-1 to TRBJ2-2, with TRBD2 identical over 7 bases. V lost 4 bases, J lost 5 bases, and 1 base stayed unmatched. Germline values: CDR1 WNHNN, CDR2 SYGVQD (reference sequence). The CDR3 is 13 residues long. The CDR3 DNA reads as TGCGCCAGCAGTGGGCGGGAGACCGGGGAGCTGTTTTTT. The encoded protein is CASSGRETGELFF.